The rows below give T cell receptor beta chains drawn from one sample of a study of early stage breast cancer tumors. The protocol was immunoSEQ multiplex PCR, while the TCRdb copy is restricted to in-frame clones and leaves out a portion. Of over 25,000 clones in the sample, around three quarters were seen once. The source material was blood. The receptors were sampled from a person aged 55-75 years with breast cancer. Each CDR3 is given with its conserved first and last residue. Only part of the rows carry a size: once, few, many, or a class if the clone is expanded.

j_call,cdr3_length,clone_size,v_call,cdr3_aa
TRBJ2-3,13,-,TRBV7-2,CASSPGGGDTQYF
TRBJ1-1,14,few,TRBV9,CASSVAGLNTEAFF
TRBJ2-7,12,-,TRBV29-1,CSVSAGPGEQYF
TRBJ2-1,16,-,TRBV7-2,CASSLRLAGAYNEQFF
TRBJ2-2,16,-,TRBV6-6,CASSLAGTVNTGELFF
TRBJ1-1,14,-,TRBV19,CASRGVGANTEAFF
TRBJ2-2,19,-,TRBV4-3,CASSQFTGQGGLNTGELFF
TRBJ2-7,14,-,TRBV27,CASSLSGLNYEQYF
TRBJ2-1,17,-,TRBV6-4,CASSRSGTGGNLREQFF
TRBJ2-2,15,-,TRBV7-2,CASSPLAGGAGELFF
TRBJ2-1,15,-,TRBV6-1,CASSQTGAPRNEQFF
TRBJ2-3,15,-,TRBV19,CASRARLAGADTQYF
TRBJ1-1,11,few,TRBV5-4,CASSQNTEAFF
TRBJ2-3,16,once,TRBV12-5,CASGSPTGMGTDTQYF
TRBJ1-2,12,-,TRBV12-5,CASGWPQRGYTF
TRBJ2-7,15,-,TRBV7-9,CASSLNAAGVYEQYF
TRBJ1-4,15,-,TRBV7-8,CASSLAQGMREKLFF
TRBJ1-2,16,-,TRBV4-3,CASSQDRLRTADGYTF
TRBJ2-3,15,-,TRBV18,CASSLPGTGADTQYF
TRBJ2-1,15,-,TRBV19,CASSIGTSGSLWRIF
TRBJ2-5,14,few,TRBV28,CASSSPGLRETQYF
TRBJ1-3,17,once,TRBV9,CASSVEPGGNSGNTIYF
TRBJ2-3,13,-,TRBV5-1,CASSLDQGDTQYF
TRBJ2-5,13,-,TRBV7-2,CASSLARRETQYF
TRBJ2-7,13,few,TRBV19,CASSTNVGGEQYF
TRBJ1-2,14,-,TRBV14,CASSPTGFFYGYTF
TRBJ1-2,15,-,TRBV2,CASSVGGGANYGYTF
TRBJ1-4,14,few,TRBV5-4,CASRPTPGGEKLFF
TRBJ1-3,15,-,TRBV9,CASSVARSSGNTIYF
TRBJ2-7,16,-,TRBV6-1,CASSAMGLAGFYEQYF
TRBJ1-5,12,-,TRBV28,CASSLERGPQHF
TRBJ1-4,13,-,TRBV29-1,CSVKDDRGEKLFF
TRBJ2-5,12,-,TRBV29-1,CSVVQGQETQYF
TRBJ2-6,18,-,TRBV30,CAWRFSGTGVSGANVLTF
TRBJ1-2,15,-,TRBV30,CAWSPLGSRSYGYTF
TRBJ1-1,13,-,TRBV7-3,CASSRTPNTEAFF
TRBJ2-7,16,-,TRBV14,CASSQGFDRFQREQYF
TRBJ2-3,14,few,TRBV6-1,CASDSGTSADTQYF
TRBJ2-3,14,-,TRBV5-4,CASSYGPEADTQYF
TRBJ1-2,16,few,TRBV7-9,CASSPSGTPMLRGYTF
TRBJ2-2,14,-,TRBV7-6,CASSRDRRTGELFF
TRBJ1-4,16,-,TRBV10-3,CAISAFSVGGNEKLFF
TRBJ2-7,11,-,TRBV20-1,CSAPGNYEQYF
TRBJ1-5,16,-,TRBV30,CAWRDETGRSNQPQHF
TRBJ2-6,12,once,TRBV30,CAQERAANVLTF
TRBJ1-2,16,-,TRBV4-2,CASSQDSQGLSYGYTF
TRBJ1-3,16,-,TRBV4-3,CASSQDRDNSGNTIYF
TRBJ2-1,14,-,TRBV25-1,CASRWGLASDEQFF
TRBJ2-7,14,-,TRBV2,CASKETGTVHEQYF
TRBJ2-1,18,-,TRBV29-1,CSVDEAGTSGVGNNEQFF
TRBJ1-1,14,-,TRBV25-1,CASSGGQTNTEAFF
TRBJ1-4,15,-,TRBV30,CAWSSGLTGSEKLFF
TRBJ2-3,15,few,TRBV11-3,CASSHRSSSTDTQYF
TRBJ2-3,16,-,TRBV18,CASSPLSGGPQDTQYF
TRBJ1-2,14,-,TRBV9,CASTPTGVNYGYTF